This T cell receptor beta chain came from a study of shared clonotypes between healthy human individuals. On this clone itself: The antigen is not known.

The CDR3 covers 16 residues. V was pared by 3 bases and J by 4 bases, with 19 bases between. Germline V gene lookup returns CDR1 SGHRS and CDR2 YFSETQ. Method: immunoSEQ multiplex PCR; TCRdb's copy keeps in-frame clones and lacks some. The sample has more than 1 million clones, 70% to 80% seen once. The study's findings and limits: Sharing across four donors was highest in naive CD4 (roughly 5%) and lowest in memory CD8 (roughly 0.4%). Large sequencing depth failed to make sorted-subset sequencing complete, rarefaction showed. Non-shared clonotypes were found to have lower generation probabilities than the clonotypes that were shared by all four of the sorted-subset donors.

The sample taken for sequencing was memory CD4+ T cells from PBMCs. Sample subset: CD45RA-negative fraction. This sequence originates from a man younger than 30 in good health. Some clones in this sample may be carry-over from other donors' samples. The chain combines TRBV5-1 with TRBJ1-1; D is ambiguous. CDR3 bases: TGCGCCAGCAGCTCGGACCCTAGGGCGGGAGCCACTGAAGCTTTCTTT. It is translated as CASSSDPRAGATEAFF. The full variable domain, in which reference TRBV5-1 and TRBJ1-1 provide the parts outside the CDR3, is KAGVTQTPRYLIKTRGQQVTLSCSPISGHRSVSWYQQTPGQGLQFLFEYFSETQRNKGNFPGRFSGRQFSNSRSEMNVSTLELGDSALYLCASSSDPRAGATEAFFGQGTRLTVV.